These 25 T cell receptor beta chains share one sample of origin, sequenced in a study of glioma-infiltrating T cells after dendritic cell vaccination. Clones were sequenced by immunoSEQ multiplex PCR, and TCRdb holds only the in-frame ones, with some missing. The sample carries 90,000 to 95,000 clones, over 75% recorded once. Documented time point: after dendritic cell vaccination, including at tumor progression/relapse. The sample in question was blood, obtained after dendritic cell vaccination. The origin of the receptors is a human donor with glioblastoma.

V gene TRBV14 combines with J gene TRBJ1-2; D uncertain. This CDR3 region has 15 residues. With 0 bases removed from V and 1 base from J, the gap between germline ends came to 9 bases. Germline V lookup: CDR1 SGHDN, CDR2 FVKESK. The CDR3 loop reads CASSQDLNSNYGYTF. The CDR3 bases are TGTGCCAGCAGCCAAGATCTGAACAGTAACTATGGCTACACCTTC.

The J gene is TRBJ2-2, the V gene TRBV12-5; maybe TRBD2 (5 bases). The CDR3 spans 16 residues. Germline-derived CDR1 and CDR2 are LGHNT and FRNRAP. V lost 2 bases and J lost 7, with 17 bases in between. CDR3 residues: CASGLQRGVAGGELFF. The DNA for the CDR3 is TGTGCTAGTGGTTTGCAGCGCGGCGTCGCGGGCGGGGAGCTGTTTTTT.

This clone was recorded only once. CDR3: CASSARLGGSYNEQFF. The CDR3 nucleotides are TGTGCCAGCAGCGCCAGACTAGGAGGCTCCTACAATGAGCAGTTCTTC. The J gene is TRBJ2-1, the V gene TRBV7-3, with a possible D match to TRBD2 (6 bases). The V end was cut by 5 bases, the J end by 0 bases, with 14 bases between. This CDR3 has 16 residues. Germline assignment: CDR1 SGHTA and CDR2 FQGTGA.

This CDR3 reads CASRYRVGQPQHF. In DNA, the CDR3 is TGTGCCAGCAGATACAGGGTGGGACAGCCCCAGCATTTT. The J gene is TRBJ1-5, the V gene TRBV27, with D possibly being TRBD1 (6 bases). With 6 bases removed from V and 7 bases from J, the gap between germline ends came to 13 bases. The CDR3 sequence is 13 residues long. The germline CDR1 and CDR2 sequences are MNHEY and SMNVEV (reference sequence).

For the CDR3, the DNA is TGTGCCAGCAGCGTCGAGGTGGACTATGGCTACACCTTC. Translated, it gives CASSVEVDYGYTF. J is TRBJ1-2 and V is TRBV9; D is uncertain. The germline V gene encodes CDR1 SGDLS and CDR2 YYNGEE. This CDR3 spans 13 amino acids. Trimming pared 2 bases from V and 3 bases from J, leaving 8 bases between. Supplemented by reference TRBV9 and TRBJ1-2, the full variable domain reads DSGVTQTPKHLITATGQRVTLRCSPRSGDLSVYWYQQSLDQGLQFLIQYYNGEERAKGNILERFSAQQFPDLHSELNLSSLELGDSALYFCASSVEVDYGYTFGSGTRLTVV.

The J gene is TRBJ2-5, the V gene TRBV4-1; 13 bases agree with TRBD2. CDR3 size: 18 residues. Germline V gene sequence: CDR1 MGHRA, CDR2 YSYEKL. The V segment lost 3 bases and the J segment 5 bases; nucleotides outside the gene matches: 12. CDR3 coding DNA: TGCGCCAGCAGCCAGAGCCAAGGACTAGCGGGGGAGAGGGAGACCCAGTACTTC. It translates to CASSQSQGLAGERETQYF.

This chain links TRBV19 with TRBJ2-5, with D perhaps matching TRBD2 (5 bases). V shed 1 base and J shed 1 base, with 7 bases lying between them. CDR1 and CDR2 from the germline V gene are LNHDA and SQIVND (reference sequence). This CDR3 has 14 amino acids. CDR3 loop: CASSIATIQETQYF. CDR3 nucleotides: TGTGCCAGTAGTATAGCGACTATCCAAGAGACCCAGTACTTC.

This chain uses TRBV18 with TRBJ2-7; D may be TRBD1 (5 bases). The CDR3 sequence is 15 residues long. Germline-derived CDR1 and CDR2 are KGHSH and LQKENI. V shed 3 bases and J shed 5 bases, with 17 bases lying between them. This CDR3 reads CASSPSNPGFDEQYF. The CDR3 DNA is TGTGCCAGCTCACCGTCGAATCCAGGGTTCGACGAGCAGTACTTC.

This clone was observed once. The chain recombines TRBV7-9 with TRBJ1-3, with 7 bases identical to TRBD1. J lost 0 bases, V lost 5 bases, and 7 bases had no gene match. In germline, CDR1 is SEHNR, CDR2 FQNEAQ (reference sequence). The CDR3 contains 16 residues. In DNA, the CDR3 is TGTGCCAGCAGCCGCGGGACAGCCAACTCTGGAAACACCATATATTTT. The encoded protein is CASSRGTANSGNTIYF. The whole variable domain, filled in from reference TRBV7-9 and TRBJ1-3, reads DTGVSQNPRHKITKRGQNVTFRCDPISEHNRLYWYRQTLGQGPEFLTYFQNEAQLEKSRLLSDRFSAERPKGSFSTLEIQRTEQGDSAMYLCASSRGTANSGNTIYFGEGSWLTVV.

The table lists this clone with a count of one. V usage is TRBV6-5 and J usage is TRBJ1-4, with D possibly being TRBD1 (6 bases). This CDR3 is 15 amino acids long. The V gene lost 0 bases and the J gene lost 7 bases, with 12 bases spanning the gap. Germline V gene sequence: CDR1 MNHEY, CDR2 SVGAGI. CDR3 sequence (DNA): TGTGCCAGCAGTTACTCCCCAGGGGTCGGTGAAAAACTGTTTTTT. Translating gives CASSYSPGVGEKLFF.

This chain joins TRBV11-2 and TRBJ2-4, with 8 bases aligning to TRBD1. This CDR3 comprises 15 residues. Germline CDR1 is SGHAT and CDR2 is FQNNGV. V shed 1 base and J 7 bases; nucleotides not matched to a gene: 6. The CDR3 coding sequence is TGTGCCAGCAGCTTAGTATGGACAGGGAAGAACATTCAGTACTTC. It encodes CASSLVWTGKNIQYF.

The V call is TRBV9, the J call TRBJ2-7, with D tentatively TRBD1 (6 bases). The CDR3 has 14 amino acids. Deletions cut 1 base from V and 5 bases from J, with 13 bases between. The germline V gene has CDR1 SGDLS and CDR2 YYNGEE. The CDR3 protein is CASSVPHRAHEQYV. CDR3 nucleotide sequence: TGTGCCAGCAGCGTACCCCACAGGGCCCACGAGCAGTACGTC.

This clone was found a few times. V gene TRBV7-9 combines with J gene TRBJ1-4, with a weak D call TRBD1 (5 bases). V gave up 0 bases and J gave up 5 bases, with 10 bases separating them. CDR3 length: 15 residues. CDR1 is SEHNR and CDR2 is FQNEAQ in the germline V gene (reference sequence). CDR3 amino acids: CASSLATGQNEKLFF. The CDR3 DNA follows: TGTGCCAGCAGCTTAGCAACAGGACAAAATGAAAAACTGTTTTTT. The full variable domain, completed using reference TRBV7-9 and TRBJ1-4, is DTGVSQNPRHKITKRGQNVTFRCDPISEHNRLYWYRQTLGQGPEFLTYFQNEAQLEKSRLLSDRFSAERPKGSFSTLEIQRTEQGDSAMYLCASSLATGQNEKLFFGSGTQLSVL.

The chain carries TRBV18 and TRBJ2-1, with TRBD2 matching 14 bases. Trimming took 6 bases from V and 4 from J; bases not matched to a gene: 5. The CDR3 runs 16 residues. The germline V gene has CDR1 KGHSH and CDR2 LQKENI. CDR3 sequence: CASSGGLAGAYNEQFF. In DNA, the CDR3 is TGTGCCAGCTCGGGGGGACTAGCGGGAGCTTACAATGAGCAGTTCTTC.

The chain combines TRBV6-1 with TRBJ2-2; D unresolved. Trimming removed 6 bases at V and 0 bases at J, with 11 bases between. Germline V CDR1 and CDR2: MNHNS, SASEGT. The CDR3 consists of 15 residues. CDR3 sequence reads: CASSRNTANTGELFF. CDR3 coding DNA: TGTGCCAGCAGCCGCAATACGGCGAACACCGGGGAGCTGTTTTTT.

This chain joins TRBV12-5 and TRBJ1-2; TRBD1 is a possible D gene (5 bases). In germline, CDR1 is LGHNT, CDR2 FRNRAP. The CDR3 runs to 13 residues. V was clipped by 2 bases and J by 6 bases, with 10 bases between them. The CDR3 here is CASGLTGGDGYTF. In DNA, the CDR3 is TGTGCTAGTGGTTTGACCGGGGGTGATGGCTACACCTTC.

The V gene is TRBV6-5, the J gene TRBJ1-4; no definite D call. V lost 6 bases and J lost 2, with 10 bases in between. The CDR3 contains 14 residues. Germline assignment: CDR1 MNHEY and CDR2 SVGAGI. The CDR3, as DNA: TGTGCCAGCAGCTCCCGGTCGACTAATGAAAAACTGTTTTTT. Protein: CASSSRSTNEKLFF.

This clone appeared a few times. The chain joins TRBV6-1 to TRBJ1-2; perhaps TRBD1 as D (6 bases). This CDR3 spans 11 amino acids. The germline V gene has CDR1 MNHNS and CDR2 SASEGT. V was shortened by 8 bases and J by 9 bases, with 13 bases between the two germline ends. This chain's CDR3 is CASGQTWSYTF. CDR3 sequence (DNA): TGTGCCAGCGGACAGACTTGGAGCTACACCTTC.

This clone was detected only once. The chain couples TRBV28 to TRBJ1-5; D is unresolved. The CDR3 spans 14 residues. Trimming took off 7 bases at V and 2 bases at J, with 12 bases between the two ends. Germline-derived CDR1 and CDR2 are MDHEN and SYDVKM. CDR3 sequence (DNA): TGTGCCAGCATTGATTTTCGGGGCAATCAGCCCCAGCATTTT. Encoded protein: CASIDFRGNQPQHF.

J is TRBJ1-1 and V is TRBV15; D remains unclear. Deletions cut 3 bases from V and 3 bases from J, with 5 bases between. The germline CDR1 and CDR2 sequences are LNHNV and YYDKDF (reference sequence). This CDR3 spans 12 amino acids. The CDR3 DNA reads TGTGCCACCAGCAGCCTTGACACTGAAGCTTTCTTT. This sequence encodes CATSSLDTEAFF.

Concerning this clone: Mismatch with germline at one junction end may stem from a read error. V is TRBV6-5 and J is TRBJ2-1, with D hard to call. Germline V gene data show CDR1 as MNHEY and CDR2 as SVGAGI. The CDR3 contains 14 residues. The CDR3 loop reads CASSRVGRNNGQFF. CDR3 in DNA: TGTGCCAGCTCCCGGGTGGGTAGAAACAATGGGCAGTTCTTC.

The chain has TRBV5-4 and TRBJ2-2, with 10 bases lining up with TRBD1. Per the germline V gene, CDR1 is SGHNT and CDR2 is YYREEE (reference sequence). This CDR3 contains 15 residues. The ends lost 4 bases at V and 7 bases at J; junction bases unmatched: 7. The CDR3 nucleotides are TGTGCCAGCAGCGTCGGGACAGGGGCCATCGGGGAGCTGTTTTTT. Translating gives CASSVGTGAIGELFF.

At least ten counts were recorded for this clone. The CDR3 protein is CASRSGGTNQPQHF. The DNA of the CDR3 is TGTGCCAGCAGGTCTGGCGGGACCAATCAGCCCCAGCATTTT. V gene TRBV2 combines with J gene TRBJ1-5, with a weak D call TRBD1 (5 bases). The length of the CDR3 is 14 residues. The germline V and J ends were trimmed by 6 bases and 3 bases, with 12 bases remaining between them. In germline, CDR1 is SNHLY, CDR2 FYNNEI. The whole variable domain, filled in from reference TRBV2 and TRBJ1-5, reads EPEVTQTPSHQVTQMGQEVILRCVPISNHLYFYWYRQILGQKVEFLVSFYNNEISEKSEIFDDQFSVERPDGSNFTLKIRSTKLEDSAMYFCASRSGGTNQPQHFGDGTRLSIL.

This clone was found once. The CDR3 sequence: CASSLGPSGGTDTQYF. In DNA form, the CDR3 reads TGTGCCAGCAGCTTGGGGCCTAGCGGGGGCACAGATACGCAGTATTTT. The J gene is TRBJ2-3, the V gene TRBV7-3; 9 bases are shared with TRBD2. In germline, CDR1 is SGHTA, CDR2 FQGTGA. V shed 3 bases and J 1 base; nucleotides not matched to a gene: 5. This CDR3 region has 16 residues.

The CDR3 DNA sequence: TGTGCCAGCAGTCGCCTGCCGGGACTAGCATTGAGAGTACACTACGAGCAGTACTTC. Its translation is CASSRLPGLALRVHYEQYF. This chain uses TRBV27 with TRBJ2-7; 9 bases agree with TRBD2. The CDR3 is made up of 19 amino acids. Germline trimming cut 5 bases from V and 3 bases from J; bases unmatched to any gene: 20. Germline V lookup: CDR1 MNHEY, CDR2 SMNVEV (reference sequence).